One and the same sample provided the 23 T cell receptor beta chains below, sequenced in a study of prognosis after radiotherapy for stage I lung cancer. Amplification of TCR beta CDR3 from genomic DNA used two-round multiplex PCR. Amplification in first-round PCR relied on primers specific to each TRBV and TRBJ gene. TCRdb analysed the multiplex PCR reads with MiXCR anew, one entry per CDR3 protein. This sample carries 23,000 or so distinct CDR3 sequences, about 34% of them seen once, and the ten largest clones take over 50%. The source material was PBMCs, sampled before or after stereotactic body radiation therapy (not recorded which). These receptor sequences come from a donor over 45 with non-small cell lung cancer.

This clonotype was seen at least ten times. The rearrangement uses TRBV24-1 and TRBJ2-3; no reliable D call. V was shortened by 4 bases and J by 4 bases, with 14 bases between the two germline ends. From germline, CDR1 is KGHDR and CDR2 SFDVKD. The CDR3 extends over 15 amino acids. The CDR3 DNA follows: TGTGCCACCAGTGACGGAAGTCAGACCTCAGATACGCAGTATTTT. Its protein is CATSDGSQTSDTQYF.

Ten or more counts support this clonotype. V is TRBV4-1 and J is TRBJ1-4, with D perhaps TRBD1 (6 bases). This CDR3 comprises 14 residues. Germline V gene sequence: CDR1 MGHRA, CDR2 YSYEKL. V gave up 1 base and J gave up 10 bases, with 13 bases separating them. The CDR3 DNA is TGCGCCAGCAGCCAAGGCACAGGGTTTAGAAAACTGTTTTTT. Protein: CASSQGTGFRKLFF.

In this sample, this clonotype turned up many times. The J gene is TRBJ2-7, the V gene TRBV12-3 or TRBV12-4; 8 bases map to TRBD2. The trim removed 5 bases at V and 0 bases at J, leaving 12 bases unmatched. CDR3 length: 17 residues. The CDR3 DNA reads TGTGCCAGCAGTGTTTACCGCGGGCGGGAGGACTCCTACGAGCAGTACTTC. It encodes CASSVYRGREDSYEQYF.

This clonotype appeared many times. V gene TRBV14 combines with J gene TRBJ2-2; unclear D gene. The length of the CDR3 is 17 residues. Germline CDR1 reads SGHDN; CDR2 reads FVKESK. The V gene lost 4 bases and the J gene lost 0 bases, with 15 bases spanning the gap. CDR3 amino acids: CASSPSRPVANTGELFF. The DNA for the CDR3 is TGTGCCAGCAGCCCCTCACGGCCCGTGGCGAACACCGGGGAGCTGTTTTTT. The whole variable domain, remainder taken from reference TRBV14 and TRBJ2-2, is EAGVTQFPSHSVIEKGQTVTLRCDPISGHDNLYWYRRVMGKEIKFLLHFVKESKQDESGMPNNRFLAERTGGTYSTLKVQPAELEDSGVYFCASSPSRPVANTGELFFGEGSRLTVL.

In its sample, this clonotype is medium-sized. The V gene is TRBV12-3 or TRBV12-4, the J gene TRBJ1-6; 8 nucleotides match TRBD1. The CDR3 consists of 15 residues. V lost 6 bases, J lost 9 bases, and 10 bases stayed unmatched. In DNA, the CDR3 is TGTGCCAGCAGCAGGACAGGGCATGAAGGTTCACCCCTCCACTTT. Encoded protein: CASSRTGHEGSPLHF.

On this clonotype itself: A far larger clone is a single base away, which makes a read error likely. Lacking the conserved final phenylalanine or tryptophan, this CDR3 likely reflects a read error. The V gene is TRBV6-6, the J gene TRBJ2-7; D is uncertain. The CDR3 is 14 amino acids. Trimming removed 0 bases at V and 3 bases at J, with 9 bases between. The germline gives CDR1 MNHNY, CDR2 SVGAGI (reference sequence). CDR3 protein: CASSYSSWGYEQYL. The CDR3 DNA is TGTGCCAGCAGTTACTCGAGCTGGGGCTACGAGCAGTACCTC.

This clonotype was observed at least ten times. The chain is built from TRBV5-1 and TRBJ2-1; D uncertain. Trimming stripped 2 bases from V and 0 bases from J, with 9 bases between. Germline V gene lookup returns CDR1 SGHRS and CDR2 YFSETQ. The CDR3 has 15 amino acids. CDR3 protein: CASSLDQSSYNEQFF. CDR3 sequence (DNA): TGCGCCAGCAGCTTAGATCAAAGCTCCTACAATGAGCAGTTCTTC.

The chain recombines TRBV4-1 with TRBJ1-1; TRBD1 aligns across 7 bases. Germline trimming cut 4 bases from V and 4 bases from J; bases unmatched to any gene: 3. Germline CDR1 MGHRA, CDR2 YSYEKL. This CDR3 has 13 amino acids. For the CDR3, the DNA is TGCGCCAGCAGCCCCCGGACAGGCACTGAAGCTTTCTTT. Its translation: CASSPRTGTEAFF.

On this clonotype: A far larger clone is one base from this, pointing to a likely read error. This chain uses TRBV27 with TRBJ2-1; D is ambiguous. The CDR3 extends over 14 amino acids. Germline V gene lookup returns CDR1 MNHEY and CDR2 SMNVEV (reference sequence). Trimming took 5 bases from V and 0 from J, leaving 8 bases between them. CDR3 sequence: CASSSEPSYNEQFF. The CDR3 coding sequence is TGTGCCAGCAGTAGCGAACCCTCCTACAATGAGCAGTTCTTC.

This clonotype was recorded at least ten times. J is TRBJ2-1 and V is TRBV12-5; 7 bases map to TRBD1. V shed 7 bases, J shed 5 bases, and the junction held 2 bases outside the gene matches. In germline, CDR1 is LGHNT, CDR2 FRNRAP. This CDR3 contains 12 residues. CDR3 residues: CASADRDNEQFF. CDR3 in DNA: TGTGCTAGTGCCGACAGGGACAATGAGCAGTTCTTC.

The chain links TRBV6-2 or TRBV6-3 to TRBJ1-2; D possibly corresponds to TRBD1 (5 bases). Germline CDR1 MNHEY, CDR2 SVGEGT. This CDR3 has 15 residues. Trimming stripped 6 bases from V and 0 bases from J, with 14 bases between. The CDR3 region has the DNA TGTGCCAGCAGGGGGGTCTTGGATACTAACTATGGCTACACCTTC. Encoded protein: CASRGVLDTNYGYTF.

This chain connects TRBV6-2 or TRBV6-3 to TRBJ2-1; TRBD2 aligns across 7 bases. This CDR3 spans 12 amino acids. Unmatched junction bases numbered 7, after V lost 10 bases and J lost 7 bases. CDR1 is MNHEY, CDR2 SVGEGT, per germline. CDR3 nucleotide sequence: TGTGCCACCGATCTTAGCGGGAATGAGCAGTTCTTC. Its protein product is CATDLSGNEQFF.

The rearrangement joins TRBV4-1 to TRBJ1-3; 7 bases match TRBD1. Trimming took 3 bases from V and 5 from J; bases not matched to a gene: 4. Per the germline V gene, CDR1 is MGHRA and CDR2 is YSYEKL. The CDR3 contains 14 residues. In DNA, the CDR3 is TGCGCCAGCAGCCAGGGACAGCTACGAAACACCATATATTTT. This sequence encodes CASSQGQLRNTIYF.

Worth noting for this clonotype: Since a much larger clone is just one base distant, this may be a read error. This CDR3 is missing its conserved last phenylalanine or tryptophan, likely due to a read error. V usage is TRBV5-5 and J usage is TRBJ2-6; the D is unclear. Germline CDR1 reads SGHKS; CDR2 reads YYEKEE (reference sequence). Trimming took off 2 bases at V and 0 bases at J, with 6 bases between the two ends. There are 15 residues in the CDR3. This chain's CDR3 is CASSFWGSGANVLTS. CDR3 coding DNA: TGTGCCAGCAGCTTCTGGGGCTCTGGGGCCAACGTCCTGACTTCC.

The table lists this clonotype with a few counts. The CDR3, as DNA: TGTGCCAGCAGTTTAATCGCTAGCGGGAGCAATGAGCAGTTCTTC. This codes for CASSLIASGSNEQFF. The chain combines TRBV12-3 or TRBV12-4 with TRBJ2-1; 10 bases map to TRBD2. The CDR3 has 15 amino acids. The ends lost 2 bases at V and 6 bases at J; junction bases unmatched: 4.

A note on this clonotype: A read error is possible here, since a much larger clone lies one base away. The rearrangement links TRBV12-3 or TRBV12-4 to TRBJ2-2; D unresolved. There are 12 residues in the CDR3. The V end lost 6 bases, the J end lost 0 bases, and 2 bases lay between the germline ends. The CDR3 is CASSPNTGELFF. The DNA for the CDR3 is TGTGCCAGCAGCCCGAACACCGGGGAGCTGTTTTTT.

Many counts were recorded for this clonotype. The chain carries TRBV19 and TRBJ2-1, with TRBD1 matching over 8 bases. CDR1 and CDR2 from the germline V gene are LNHDA and SQIVND (reference sequence). The CDR3 consists of 13 residues. Losses at the gene ends were 6 bases for V and 8 bases for J; bases not matched to a gene: 6. This CDR3 is CASRMTGVYEQFF. The CDR3 bases are TGTGCCAGTAGGATGACAGGGGTGTATGAGCAGTTCTTC.

Many counts were recorded for this clonotype. The chain uses TRBV18 and TRBJ2-7, with 7 bases lining up with TRBD2. Germline values: CDR1 KGHSH, CDR2 LQKENI. CDR3 length: 13 residues. Germline trimming cut 6 bases from V and 7 bases from J; bases unmatched to any gene: 9. CDR3 in amino acids: CASSGLEKGEQYF. The CDR3 region has the DNA TGTGCCAGCTCCGGACTAGAAAAGGGTGAGCAGTACTTC.

The sample holds many counts of this clonotype. V gene TRBV20-1 combines with J gene TRBJ2-5; 11 nucleotides line up with TRBD2. Trimming cost V 1 base and J 2 bases; bases outside gene matches: 6. There are 16 residues in the CDR3. Germline values: CDR1 DFQATT, CDR2 SNEGSKA (reference sequence). The CDR3 nucleotides read TGCAGTGCTAGAGGGAGACTAGCGGGGTATCAAGAGACCCAGTACTTC. Amino acid sequence: CSARGRLAGYQETQYF.

Ten or more counts support this clonotype. The chain uses TRBV6-1 and TRBJ2-3; 8 bases are a match to TRBD2. The CDR3 totals 14 residues. With 7 bases clipped from V and 1 base from J, the junction kept 4 bases outside the gene matches. The germline V gene encodes CDR1 MNHNS and CDR2 SASEGT. The CDR3: CASKSGSGTDTQYF. In DNA, the CDR3 is TGTGCCAGCAAGAGCGGGAGTGGCACAGATACGCAGTATTTT.

The CDR3 loop is CASTTPNQGRGYTF. As DNA, the CDR3 is TGTGCCAGCACCACACCAAACCAGGGCAGGGGCTACACCTTC. This rearrangement joins TRBV7-2 to TRBJ1-2; maybe TRBD1 (5 bases). Germline assignment: CDR1 SGHTA and CDR2 FQGNSA. The CDR3 contains 14 residues. Trimming left V 7 bases short and J 8 bases short, with 20 bases between.

The chain employs TRBV9 and TRBJ1-1; D gene ambiguous. Germline V lookup: CDR1 SGDLS, CDR2 YYNGEE. V was clipped by 4 bases and J by 6 bases, with 10 bases between them. The CDR3 runs 12 residues. The CDR3 protein is CASSPSVAEAFF. DNA of the CDR3: TGTGCCAGCAGCCCTAGCGTGGCTGAAGCTTTCTTT. Full variable domain (rest looked up from reference TRBV9 and TRBJ1-1): DSGVTQTPKHLITATGQRVTLRCSPRSGDLSVYWYQQSLDQGLQFLIQYYNGEERAKGNILERFSAQQFPDLHSELNLSSLELGDSALYFCASSPSVAEAFFGQGTRLTVV.

The rearrangement links TRBV11-3 to TRBJ2-2; no definite D call. The CDR3 length is 14 residues. V lost 1 base to trimming and J lost 0 bases, with 3 bases between them. The germline V gene encodes CDR1 SGHNT and CDR2 YENEEA. The CDR3 loop reads CASSLAANTGELFF. CDR3 nucleotide sequence: TGTGCCAGCAGCTTAGCGGCGAACACCGGGGAGCTGTTTTTT.